The 18 T cell receptor beta chains below were found in one sample sequenced in a study of T-cell memory formation after mild COVID-19. TCRdb redid the calling of the 5' RACE reads with MiXCR, one entry per CDR3 protein. The data show roughly 450,000 distinct CDR3 sequences, with more than 15% seen just once and roughly 21% held by the top ten. Material for sequencing was PBMCs or a T cell subset sorted from them (not recorded which). Receptors originate from a man aged 18 to 30 who had mild COVID-19 (a few samples of this study predate the infection). Cell type and time point are not known.

The chain is built from TRBV20-1 and TRBJ2-6; D is undetermined. V was cut by 7 bases and J by 4 bases, with 11 bases left in between. CDR3 length: 13 residues. Germline CDR1 is DFQATT and CDR2 is SNEGSKA (reference sequence). In nucleotides, the CDR3 is TGCAGTGTTGTCAAGGCCGGGGCCAACGTCCTGACTTTC. It is translated as CSVVKAGANVLTF.

This clonotype was observed a few times. CDR3 coding DNA: TGCGCCAGCAGCTTGGGAGGGACTAGCGGGGGAAATGAGCAGTTCTTC. Translated, it gives CASSLGGTSGGNEQFF. J is TRBJ2-1 and V is TRBV5-1; 14 bases map to TRBD2. CDR1 SGHRS and CDR2 YFSETQ come from the germline V gene. The CDR3 covers 16 residues. With V trimmed by 0 bases and J by 7 bases, 3 bases remained unmatched. Variable domain in full (rest from reference TRBV5-1 and TRBJ2-1): KAGVTQTPRYLIKTRGQQVTLSCSPISGHRSVSWYQQTPGQGLQFLFEYFSETQRNKGNFPGRFSGRQFSNSRSEMNVSTLELGDSALYLCASSLGGTSGGNEQFFGPGTRLTVL.

In DNA form, the CDR3 reads TGCGCCAGCAGCAACGGGGGGGCCGGGATAGATACGCAGTATTTT. Its translation is CASSNGGAGIDTQYF. V is TRBV5-1 and J is TRBJ2-3; 8 bases fit TRBD2. This CDR3 contains 15 residues. The trim removed 4 bases at V and 5 bases at J, leaving 9 bases unmatched. CDR1 is SGHRS, CDR2 YFSETQ, per germline.

This clonotype was detected a few times. The rearrangement joins TRBV3-1 to TRBJ1-5; the D gene is possibly TRBD1 (5 bases). This CDR3 spans 14 amino acids. CDR1 is LGHDT and CDR2 is YNNKEL in the germline V gene (reference sequence). V was clipped by 1 base and J by 6 bases, with 10 bases between them. For the CDR3, the DNA is TGTGCCAGCAGCCAAGGGGGGGGTGGTCAGCCCCAGCATTTT. Residues: CASSQGGGGQPQHF.

This chain connects TRBV7-3 to TRBJ2-1; D is uncertain. Trimming stripped 2 bases from V and 9 bases from J, with 14 bases between. This CDR3 comprises 14 residues. Germline CDR1 and CDR2: SGHTA and FQGTGA. CDR3 residues: CASSLSSPGGEQFF. The CDR3 coding sequence is TGTGCCAGCAGCTTATCATCCCCGGGCGGTGAGCAGTTCTTC.

The chain is built from TRBV15 and TRBJ1-4; TRBD1 is a possible D gene (6 bases). Germline V gives CDR1 LNHNV, CDR2 YYDKDF (reference sequence). Trimming pared 1 base from V and 3 bases from J, leaving 9 bases between. The CDR3 is 15 amino acids. CDR3 nucleotide sequence: TGTGCCACCAGCAGAGTAGGGGGTTCTAATGAAAAACTGTTTTTT. This sequence encodes CATSRVGGSNEKLFF.

This clonotype appeared a few times. J is TRBJ1-1 and V is TRBV7-9; no clear D gene. CDR3 length equals 15 residues. Per the germline V gene, CDR1 is SEHNR and CDR2 is FQNEAQ (reference sequence). Trimming removed 3 bases at V and 3 bases at J, with 14 bases between. The CDR3 coding sequence is TGTGCCAGCAGCTTCGGGAATGAACCTTACACTGAAGCTTTCTTT. The encoded protein is CASSFGNEPYTEAFF.

The gene calls are TRBV4-3 and TRBJ2-5, with 13 bases identical to TRBD2. Germline V gene sequence: CDR1 LGHNA, CDR2 YSLEER. This CDR3 is 18 amino acids long. The V gene end was trimmed by 1 base and the J gene end by 5 bases; junction bases not matched to a gene: 10. CDR3 loop: CASSQGGTSGAEGETQYF. CDR3 sequence (DNA): TGCGCCAGCAGCCAAGGAGGGACTAGCGGGGCGGAGGGGGAGACCCAGTACTTC.

CDR3 DNA: TGTGCCAGCAGCTGGCAGGGCGCGTATTCACCCCTCCACTTT. It encodes CASSWQGAYSPLHF. The chain is built from TRBV7-2 and TRBJ1-6, with D tentatively TRBD1 (5 bases). V lost 4 bases to trimming and J lost 8 bases, with 12 bases between them. The CDR3 contains 14 residues. Germline V gene sequence: CDR1 SGHTA, CDR2 FQGNSA.

This clonotype was observed a handful of times. The rearrangement joins TRBV12-3 or TRBV12-4 to TRBJ2-5; no clear D gene. The CDR3 is 14 residues long. The V end was cut by 5 bases, the J end by 1 base, with 11 bases between. CDR3 sequence reads: CASSLQRFQETQYF. The CDR3 DNA is TGTGCCAGCAGTCTACAGAGATTCCAAGAGACCCAGTACTTC.

The genes are TRBV5-1 and TRBJ2-5; TRBD1 aligns across 9 bases. The V segment lost 3 bases and the J segment 7 bases; nucleotides outside the gene matches: 10. This CDR3 region has 15 residues. Looked up from germline, CDR1 is SGHRS and CDR2 is YFSETQ. The CDR3 coding sequence is TGCGCCAGCAGCTGGGACAGGGTCAATGGGGGGACCCAGTACTTC. Its protein is CASSWDRVNGGTQYF.

This chain links TRBV6-5 with TRBJ2-2; D not certain. CDR1 and CDR2 from the germline V gene are MNHEY and SVGAGI. V was cut by 1 base and J by 2 bases, with 5 bases left in between. This CDR3 has 14 residues. In DNA form, the CDR3 reads TGTGCCAGCAGTTACTGGGGAAACACCGGGGAGCTGTTTTTT. Translating gives CASSYWGNTGELFF.

Turning to this clonotype: One base away lies a much larger clone, so this may be a sequencing read error. V gene TRBV6-1 combines with J gene TRBJ2-7, with unresolved D. The CDR3 runs 12 residues. Germline lookup yields CDR1 MNHNS and CDR2 SASEGT. Trimming took 4 bases from V and 6 from J, leaving 10 bases between them. DNA for the CDR3: TGTGCCAGCAGTGGATTACGAGCCGAGCAGTACTTC. This codes for CASSGLRAEQYF.

This clonotype was counted only a few times. V usage is TRBV2 and J usage is TRBJ2-7; maybe TRBD1 (6 bases). The germline CDR1 and CDR2 sequences are SNHLY and FYNNEI. CDR3 length: 14 amino acids. The V and J ends lost 4 bases and 7 bases respectively, with 17 bases between them. The CDR3 DNA sequence: TGTGCCAGCAGTGTACAGGGCGCCCTATGGGAGCAGTACTTC. It translates to CASSVQGALWEQYF.

This clonotype was seen only a few times. The chain couples TRBV10-3 to TRBJ2-3; 7 nucleotides agree with TRBD2. Germline V CDR1 and CDR2: ENHRY, SYGVKD. CDR3 size: 15 residues. The ends lost 6 bases at V and 1 base at J; junction bases unmatched: 7. CDR3 DNA: TGTGCCATCAGCCGGGGGAGCGGGGGCACAGATACGCAGTATTTT. Protein: CAISRGSGGTDTQYF.

This clonotype was counted only a few times. CDR3: CASSYEGRPRDTIYF. DNA for the CDR3: TGTGCCAGCAGTTACGAGGGCAGGCCCCGCGACACCATATATTTT. The chain couples TRBV6-5 to TRBJ1-3; unclear D gene. CDR3 size: 15 residues. Germline values: CDR1 MNHEY, CDR2 SVGAGI. V gave up 2 bases and J gave up 8 bases, with 16 bases separating them.

V gene TRBV28 combines with J gene TRBJ1-5; the D gene is possibly TRBD1 (6 bases). Trimming removed 6 bases at V and 3 bases at J, with 15 bases between. The CDR3 length is 15 residues. Germline V gives CDR1 MDHEN, CDR2 SYDVKM. The CDR3 DNA follows: TGTGCCAGCAGCGGGCAGGGGATAGACAATCAGCCCCAGCATTTT. It yields the protein CASSGQGIDNQPQHF. Drawing the rest from reference TRBV28 and TRBJ1-5, the complete variable domain is DVKVTQSSRYLVKRTGEKVFLECVQDMDHENMFWYRQDPGLGLRLIYFSYDVKMKEKGDIPEGYSVSREKKERFSLILESASTNQTSMYLCASSGQGIDNQPQHFGDGTRLSIL.

In nucleotides, the CDR3 is TGTGCCAGCAGCCCACAAGGGCCAGAGTTTTTT. Encoded protein: CASSPQGPEFF. The chain uses TRBV7-2 and TRBJ1-4; D is uncertain. Germline values: CDR1 SGHTA, CDR2 FQGNSA. The CDR3 covers 11 residues. V lost 5 bases, J lost 16 bases, and 14 bases lay in between.